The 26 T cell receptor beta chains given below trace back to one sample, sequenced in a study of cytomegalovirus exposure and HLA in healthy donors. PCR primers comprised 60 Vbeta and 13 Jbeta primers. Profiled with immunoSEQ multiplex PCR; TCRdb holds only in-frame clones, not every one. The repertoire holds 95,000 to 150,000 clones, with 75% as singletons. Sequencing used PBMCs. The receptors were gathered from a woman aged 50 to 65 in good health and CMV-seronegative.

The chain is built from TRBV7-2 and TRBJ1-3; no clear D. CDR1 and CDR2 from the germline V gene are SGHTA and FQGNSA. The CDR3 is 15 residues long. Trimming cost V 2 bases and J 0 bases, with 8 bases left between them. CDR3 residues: CASSLSPYSGNTIYF. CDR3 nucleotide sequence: TGTGCCAGCAGCTTATCTCCCTACTCTGGAAACACCATATATTTT.

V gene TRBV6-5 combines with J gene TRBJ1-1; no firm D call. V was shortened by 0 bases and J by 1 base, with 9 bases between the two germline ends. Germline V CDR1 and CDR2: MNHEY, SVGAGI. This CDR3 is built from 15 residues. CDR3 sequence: CASSYSERGNTEAFF. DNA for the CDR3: TGTGCCAGCAGTTACTCGGAACGGGGGAACACTGAAGCTTTCTTT.

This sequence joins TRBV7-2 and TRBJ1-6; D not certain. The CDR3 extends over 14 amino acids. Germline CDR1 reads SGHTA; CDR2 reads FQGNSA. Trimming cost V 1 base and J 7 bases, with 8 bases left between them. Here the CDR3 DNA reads TGTGCCAGCAGCTTAGGGCCGGGGAATTCACCCCTCCACTTT. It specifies CASSLGPGNSPLHF.

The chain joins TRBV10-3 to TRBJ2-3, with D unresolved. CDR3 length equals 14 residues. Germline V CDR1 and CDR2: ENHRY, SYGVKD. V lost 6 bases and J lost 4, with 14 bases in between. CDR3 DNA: TGTGCCATCAGCGTTCAGTTGGTTTCAGATACGCAGTATTTT. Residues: CAISVQLVSDTQYF.

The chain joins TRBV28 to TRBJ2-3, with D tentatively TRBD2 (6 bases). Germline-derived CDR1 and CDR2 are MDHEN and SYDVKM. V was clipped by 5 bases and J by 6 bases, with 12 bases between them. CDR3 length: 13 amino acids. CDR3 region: CASSPPRGDTQYF. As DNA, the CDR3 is TGTGCCAGCAGTCCCCCCCGGGGGGATACGCAGTATTTT.

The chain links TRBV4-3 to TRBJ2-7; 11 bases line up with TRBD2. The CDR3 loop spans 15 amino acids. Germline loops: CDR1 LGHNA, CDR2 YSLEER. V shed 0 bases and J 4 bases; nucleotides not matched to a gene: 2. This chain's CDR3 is CASSQETSGIYEQYF. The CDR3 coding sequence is TGCGCCAGCAGCCAAGAGACTAGCGGGATTTACGAGCAGTACTTC.

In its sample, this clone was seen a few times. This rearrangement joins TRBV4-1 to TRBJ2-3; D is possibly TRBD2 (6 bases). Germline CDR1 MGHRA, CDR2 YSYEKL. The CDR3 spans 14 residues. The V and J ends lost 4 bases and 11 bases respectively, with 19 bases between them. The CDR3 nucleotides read TGCGCCAGCAGCCTCCAGACGCTCGGAGGGGAGCAGTATTTT. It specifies CASSLQTLGGEQYF.

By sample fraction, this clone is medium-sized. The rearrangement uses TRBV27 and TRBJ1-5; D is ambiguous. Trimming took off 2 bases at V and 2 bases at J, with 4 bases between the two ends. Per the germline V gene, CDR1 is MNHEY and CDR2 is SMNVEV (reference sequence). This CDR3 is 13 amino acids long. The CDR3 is CASSLQGNQPQHF. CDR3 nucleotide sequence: TGTGCCAGCAGTTTACAGGGCAATCAGCCCCAGCATTTT.

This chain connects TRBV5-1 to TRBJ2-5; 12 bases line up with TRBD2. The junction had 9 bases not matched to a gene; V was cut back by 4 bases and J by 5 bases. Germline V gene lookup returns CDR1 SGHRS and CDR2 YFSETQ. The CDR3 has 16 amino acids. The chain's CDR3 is CASSVLGLAGGETQYF. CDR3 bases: TGCGCCAGCAGCGTGCTAGGGCTAGCGGGAGGGGAGACCCAGTACTTC.

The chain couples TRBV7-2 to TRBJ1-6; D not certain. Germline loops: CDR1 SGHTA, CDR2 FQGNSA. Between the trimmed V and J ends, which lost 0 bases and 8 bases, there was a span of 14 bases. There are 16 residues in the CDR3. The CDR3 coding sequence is TGTGCCAGCAGCTTAGCAACTGTTTCCCTCGATTCACCCCTCCACTTT. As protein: CASSLATVSLDSPLHF.

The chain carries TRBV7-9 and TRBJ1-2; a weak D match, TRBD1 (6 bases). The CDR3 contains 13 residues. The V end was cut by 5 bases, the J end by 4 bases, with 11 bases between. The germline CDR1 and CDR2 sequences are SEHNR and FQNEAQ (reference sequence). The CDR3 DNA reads TGTGCCAGCAGCCCCGGACAGTTCTATGGCTACACCTTC. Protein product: CASSPGQFYGYTF.

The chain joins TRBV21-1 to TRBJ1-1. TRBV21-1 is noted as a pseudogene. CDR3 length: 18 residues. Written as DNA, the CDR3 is TGTGCCAGCAGCAATGGGGAAGGGGTACTGGGAGGAGTGACTGAAGCTTTCTTT. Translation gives CASSNGEGVLGGVTEAFF.

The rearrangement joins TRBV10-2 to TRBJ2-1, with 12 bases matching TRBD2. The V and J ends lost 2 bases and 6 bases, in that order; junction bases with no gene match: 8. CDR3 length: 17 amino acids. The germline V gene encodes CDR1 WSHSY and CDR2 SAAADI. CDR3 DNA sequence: TGCGCCAGCAGTGAGATTCCTAGCGGGAGGGCCCCCAATGAGCAGTTCTTC. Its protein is CASSEIPSGRAPNEQFF.

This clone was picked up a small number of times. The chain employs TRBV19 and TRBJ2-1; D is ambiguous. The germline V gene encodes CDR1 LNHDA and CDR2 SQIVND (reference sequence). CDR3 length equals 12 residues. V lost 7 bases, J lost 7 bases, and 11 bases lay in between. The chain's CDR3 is CASTADSNEQFF. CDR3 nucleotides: TGTGCCAGTACGGCGGATTCAAATGAGCAGTTCTTC.

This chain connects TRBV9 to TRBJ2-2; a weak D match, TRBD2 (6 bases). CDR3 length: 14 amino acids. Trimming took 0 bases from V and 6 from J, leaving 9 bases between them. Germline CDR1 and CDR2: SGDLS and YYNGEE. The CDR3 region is CASSVDAGSGELFF. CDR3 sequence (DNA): TGTGCCAGCAGCGTAGATGCGGGGTCCGGGGAGCTGTTTTTT.

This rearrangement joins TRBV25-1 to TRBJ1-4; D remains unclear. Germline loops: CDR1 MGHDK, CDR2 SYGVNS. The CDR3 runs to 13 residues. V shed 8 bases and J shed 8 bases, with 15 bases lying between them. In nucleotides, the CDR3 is TGTGCCAGCGGCGTCCTACGCGGCGAAAAACTGTTTTTT. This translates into CASGVLRGEKLFF.

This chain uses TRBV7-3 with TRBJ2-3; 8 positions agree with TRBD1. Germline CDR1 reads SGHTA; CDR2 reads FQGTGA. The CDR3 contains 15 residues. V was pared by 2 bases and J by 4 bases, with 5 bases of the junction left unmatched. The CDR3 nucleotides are TGTGCCAGCAGCTTACAGGGGGCCGCGCCAGATACGCAGTATTTT. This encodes CASSLQGAAPDTQYF.

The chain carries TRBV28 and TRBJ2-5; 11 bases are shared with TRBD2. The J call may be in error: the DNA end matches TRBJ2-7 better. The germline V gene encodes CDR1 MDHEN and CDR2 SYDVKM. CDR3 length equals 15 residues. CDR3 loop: CASWTSGPTSYEQYF. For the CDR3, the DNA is TGTGCCAGCTGGACTAGCGGGCCAACATCCTACGAGCAGTACTTC.

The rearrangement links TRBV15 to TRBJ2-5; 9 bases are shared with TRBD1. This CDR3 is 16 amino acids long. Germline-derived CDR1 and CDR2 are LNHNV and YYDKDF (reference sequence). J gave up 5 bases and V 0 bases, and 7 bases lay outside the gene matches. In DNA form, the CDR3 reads TGTGCCACCAGCAGAGAGGGGGGACAGGGAGGTGAGACCCAGTACTTC. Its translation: CATSREGGQGGETQYF.

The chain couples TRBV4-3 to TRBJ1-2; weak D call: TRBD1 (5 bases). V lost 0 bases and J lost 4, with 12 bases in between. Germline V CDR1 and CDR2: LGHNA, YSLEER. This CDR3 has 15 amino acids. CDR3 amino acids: CASSQDFGGFYGYTF. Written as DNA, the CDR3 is TGCGCCAGCAGCCAAGATTTCGGGGGATTCTATGGCTACACCTTC.

CDR3 in DNA: TGTGCCAGTAGCCTACTAGCGCTCGATGAGCAGTTCTTC. Protein sequence: CASSLLALDEQFF. The J gene is TRBJ2-1, the V gene TRBV19; TRBD2 agrees at 7 bases. Germline V CDR1 and CDR2: LNHDA, SQIVND (reference sequence). CDR3 length: 13 amino acids. V lost 6 bases and J lost 8; bases outside the gene matches: 7.

Here the CDR3 DNA reads TGTGCCAGCAGTTTATCAACAGCCTCCTACGAGCAGTACTTC. This gives the protein CASSLSTASYEQYF. The chain recombines TRBV27 with TRBJ2-7, with unresolved D. The CDR3 is made up of 14 amino acids. V was shortened by 0 bases and J by 0 bases, with 6 bases between the two germline ends. Germline loops: CDR1 MNHEY, CDR2 SMNVEV (reference sequence).

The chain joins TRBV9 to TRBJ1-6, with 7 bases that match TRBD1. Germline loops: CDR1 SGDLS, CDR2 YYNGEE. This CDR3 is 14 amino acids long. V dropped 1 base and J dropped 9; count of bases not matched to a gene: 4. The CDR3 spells CASSVTGEGSPLHF. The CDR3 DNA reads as TGTGCCAGCAGCGTAACAGGGGAAGGTTCACCCCTCCACTTT. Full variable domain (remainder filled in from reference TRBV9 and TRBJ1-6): DSGVTQTPKHLITATGQRVTLRCSPRSGDLSVYWYQQSLDQGLQFLIQYYNGEERAKGNILERFSAQQFPDLHSELNLSSLELGDSALYFCASSVTGEGSPLHFGNGTRLTVT.

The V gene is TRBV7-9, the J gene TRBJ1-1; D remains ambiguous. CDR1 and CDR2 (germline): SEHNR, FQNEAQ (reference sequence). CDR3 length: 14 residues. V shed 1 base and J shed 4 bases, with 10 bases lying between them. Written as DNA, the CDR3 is TGTGCCAGCAGCTTAGACGAGGGAACCACTGAAGCTTTCTTT. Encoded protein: CASSLDEGTTEAFF.

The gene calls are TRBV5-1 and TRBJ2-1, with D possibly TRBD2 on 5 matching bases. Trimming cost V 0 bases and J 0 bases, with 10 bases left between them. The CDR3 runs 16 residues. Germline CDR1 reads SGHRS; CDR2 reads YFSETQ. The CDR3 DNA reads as TGCGCCAGCAGCTTGGGTACGGGAAGCTCCTACAATGAGCAGTTCTTC. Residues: CASSLGTGSSYNEQFF.

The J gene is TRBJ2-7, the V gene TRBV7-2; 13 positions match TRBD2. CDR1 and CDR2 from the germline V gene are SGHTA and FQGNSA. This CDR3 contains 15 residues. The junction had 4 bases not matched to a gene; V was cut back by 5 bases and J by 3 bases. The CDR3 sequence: CASSRGTSGVYEQYF. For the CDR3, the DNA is TGTGCCAGCAGCCGGGGGACTAGCGGGGTCTACGAGCAGTACTTC.